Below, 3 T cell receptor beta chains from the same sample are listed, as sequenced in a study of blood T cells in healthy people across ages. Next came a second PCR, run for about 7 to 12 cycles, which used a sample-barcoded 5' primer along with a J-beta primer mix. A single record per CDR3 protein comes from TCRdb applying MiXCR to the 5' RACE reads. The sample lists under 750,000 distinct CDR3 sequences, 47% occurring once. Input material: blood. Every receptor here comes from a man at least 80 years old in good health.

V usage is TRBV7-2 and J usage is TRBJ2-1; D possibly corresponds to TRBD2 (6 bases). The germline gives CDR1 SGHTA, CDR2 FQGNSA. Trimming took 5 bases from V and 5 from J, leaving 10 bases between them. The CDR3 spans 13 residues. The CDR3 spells CASSMGLNNEQFF. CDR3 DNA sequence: TGTGCCAGCAGCATGGGACTCAACAATGAGCAGTTCTTC.

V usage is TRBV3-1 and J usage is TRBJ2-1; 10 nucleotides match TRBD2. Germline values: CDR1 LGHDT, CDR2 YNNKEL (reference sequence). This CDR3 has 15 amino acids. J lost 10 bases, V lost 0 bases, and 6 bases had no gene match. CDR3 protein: CASSQDASGGREQFF. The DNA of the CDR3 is TGTGCCAGCAGCCAAGATGCTAGCGGGGGTCGCGAGCAGTTCTTC.

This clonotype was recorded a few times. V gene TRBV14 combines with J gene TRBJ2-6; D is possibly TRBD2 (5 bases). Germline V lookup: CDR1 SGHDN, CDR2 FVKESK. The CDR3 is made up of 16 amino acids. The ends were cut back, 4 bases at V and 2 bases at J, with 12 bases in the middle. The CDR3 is CASSPWTFPGANVLTF. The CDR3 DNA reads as TGTGCCAGCAGCCCCTGGACTTTCCCTGGGGCCAACGTCCTGACTTTC.